Here is one TCR beta chain with its context. The target antigen is unknown. The data were obtained in a study of T cell clonotyping in hematopoietic cell transplantation. Study background: Cytoreduction preceded collection of pretransplant recipient samples.

Time point reported: recipient sample about 28 days before transplant, after cytoreduction. V was trimmed by 0 bases and J by 7 bases, leaving 14 bases between them. Germline V CDR1 and CDR2: SGHDT, YYEEEE. This CDR3 region has 14 residues. Broader study findings: After transplant, recipient diversity fell while pathologically expanded clonotypes grew through day 180.

Assay: immunoSEQ multiplex PCR; the TCRdb copy retains only in-frame clones and omits some. The sample lists 6,700 or so clones, about 97% seen once, with 15% to 19% in the top ten. The TCR originated in an older man with acute myeloid leukemia. Some clones in this sample may be carry-over from other donors' samples. The input for sequencing was peripheral blood mononuclear cells, taken before stem cell transplant. The chain links TRBV5-6 to TRBJ2-7; no reliable D call. CDR3 sequence (DNA): TGTGCCAGCAGCTTGGTTCGGCCGGTGGGGGAGCAGTACTTC. Protein: CASSLVRPVGEQYF. The whole variable domain, remainder taken from reference TRBV5-6 and TRBJ2-7, is DAGVTQSPTHLIKTRGQQVTLRCSPKSGHDTVSWYQQALGQGPQFIFQYYEEEERQRGNFPDRFSGHQFPNYSSELNVNALLLGDSALYLCASSLVRPVGEQYFGPGTRLTVT.